Listed here is a single TCR beta chain. This CDR3 has 17 amino acids. The germline V gene encodes CDR1 SEHNR and CDR2 FQNEAQ (reference sequence). After removal of 4 bases from V and 5 bases from J, the junction contained 16 bases not matched to a gene. The data were taken from a study of cytomegalovirus exposure and HLA in healthy donors. A multiplex PCR was run with 60 Vbeta primers and 13 Jbeta primers. Produced via immunoSEQ multiplex PCR; TCRdb's table is partial and in-frame only. The profile shows about 110,000 clones, 83% of them singletons. This receptor was taken from a man between 18 and 29 years old in good health and CMV-seronegative. The genes are TRBV7-9 and TRBJ1-1; 7 bases map to TRBD1. Sequencing used PBMCs. CDR3 sequence reads: CASSSPLEDRESTEAFF. The CDR3 DNA reads as TGTGCCAGCAGCTCCCCCCTAGAAGACAGGGAGAGTACTGAAGCTTTCTTT.